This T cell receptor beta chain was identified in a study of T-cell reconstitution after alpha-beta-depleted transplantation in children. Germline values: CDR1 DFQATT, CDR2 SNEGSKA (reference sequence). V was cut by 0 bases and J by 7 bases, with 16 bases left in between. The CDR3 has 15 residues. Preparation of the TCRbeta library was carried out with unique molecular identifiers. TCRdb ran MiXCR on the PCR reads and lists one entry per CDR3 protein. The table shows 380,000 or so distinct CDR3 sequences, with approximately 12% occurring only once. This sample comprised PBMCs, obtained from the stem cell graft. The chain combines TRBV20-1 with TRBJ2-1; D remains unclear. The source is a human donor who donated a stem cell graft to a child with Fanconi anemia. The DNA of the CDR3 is TGCAGTGCTAGAGATGGAAAGGGTCCATGGAATGAGCAGTTCTTC. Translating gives CSARDGKGPWNEQFF.